This TCR beta chain was recovered during a study of OX40 agonist ivuxolimab in advanced cancers. The ends lost 1 base at V and 5 bases at J; junction bases unmatched: 7. The CDR3 is 16 residues long. CDR1 SGDLS and CDR2 YYNGEE come from the germline V gene. Broader study findings: CD8+ T cells showed, on average, more clonal expansion than CD4+ cells.

Generated by immunoSEQ multiplex PCR, the TCRdb table keeps only in-frame clones and is missing some. The sample records tens of thousands of clones, around four fifths being singletons. A remark on this clone: Its antigen is as yet unknown.

The chain is built from TRBV9 and TRBJ1-4, with TRBD1 matching over 8 bases. The source was CD4+ or CD8+ T cells sorted from blood, collected in a trial of the OX40 agonist ivuxolimab. The source is an adult with an advanced solid tumor such as melanoma, head and neck, liver or kidney cancer. Here the CDR3 reads CASSVRGTGGNEKLFF. The CDR3 nucleotides read TGTGCCAGCAGCGTAAGGGGGACAGGAGGAAATGAAAAACTGTTTTTT.